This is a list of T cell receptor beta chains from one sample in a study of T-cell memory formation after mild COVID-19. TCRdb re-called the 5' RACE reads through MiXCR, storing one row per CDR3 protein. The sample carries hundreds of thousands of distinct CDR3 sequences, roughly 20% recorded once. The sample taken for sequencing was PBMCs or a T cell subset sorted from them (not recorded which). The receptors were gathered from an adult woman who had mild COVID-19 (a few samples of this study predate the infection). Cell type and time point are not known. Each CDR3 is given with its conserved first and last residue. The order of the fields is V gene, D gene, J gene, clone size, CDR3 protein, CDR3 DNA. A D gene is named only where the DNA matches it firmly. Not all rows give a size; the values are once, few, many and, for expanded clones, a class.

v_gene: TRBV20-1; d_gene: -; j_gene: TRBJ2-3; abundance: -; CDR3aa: CSPTKTSPTTQYF; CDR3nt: TGCAGCCCGACTAAGACGTCTCCAACTACGCAGTATTTT
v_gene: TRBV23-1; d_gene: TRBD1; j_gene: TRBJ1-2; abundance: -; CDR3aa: CARYRDREFYGYTF; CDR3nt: TGCGCCAGATACCGGGACAGGGAGTTTTATGGCTACACCTTC
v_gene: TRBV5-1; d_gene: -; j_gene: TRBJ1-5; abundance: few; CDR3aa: CASSLSDGRDQPQHF; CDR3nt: TGCGCCAGCAGCTTATCGGACGGAAGAGATCAGCCCCAGCATTTT
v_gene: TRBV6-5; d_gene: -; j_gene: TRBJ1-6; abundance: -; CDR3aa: CASSPAADDYNSPLHF; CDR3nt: TGTGCCAGCAGTCCCGCCGCTGATGATTATAATTCACCCCTCCACTTT
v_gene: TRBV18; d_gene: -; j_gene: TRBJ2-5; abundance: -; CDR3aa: CASSPSQEETQYF; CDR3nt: TGTGCCAGCTCACCGAGTCAGGAAGAGACCCAGTACTTC
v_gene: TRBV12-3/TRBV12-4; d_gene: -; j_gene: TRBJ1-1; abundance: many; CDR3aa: CASSFGNTEAFF; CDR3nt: TGCGCCAGCAGCTTTGGGAACACTGAAGCTTTCTTT
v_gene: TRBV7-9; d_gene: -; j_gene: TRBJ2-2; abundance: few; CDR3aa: CASSFEGRSGELFF; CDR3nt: TGTGCCAGCAGCTTCGAGGGTCGGAGCGGGGAGCTGTTTTTT
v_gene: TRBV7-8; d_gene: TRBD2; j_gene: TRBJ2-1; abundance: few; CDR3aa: CASSFGLAGYQNEQFF; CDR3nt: TGTGCCAGCAGCTTCGGACTAGCGGGATACCAGAATGAGCAGTTCTTC
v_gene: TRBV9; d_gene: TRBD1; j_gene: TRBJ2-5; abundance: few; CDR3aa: CASSVAVPGTAQETQYF; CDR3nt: TGTGCCAGCAGCGTAGCAGTCCCCGGGACAGCACAAGAGACCCAGTACTTC
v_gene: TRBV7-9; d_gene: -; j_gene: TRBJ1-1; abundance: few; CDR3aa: CASSSSGTEAFF; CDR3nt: TGTGCCAGCAGCTCCAGTGGCACTGAAGCTTTCTTT
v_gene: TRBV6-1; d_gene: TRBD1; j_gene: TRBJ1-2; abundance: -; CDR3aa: CASRSTGGYGYTF; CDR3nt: TGTGCCAGCAGGTCGACAGGGGGCTATGGCTACACCTTC
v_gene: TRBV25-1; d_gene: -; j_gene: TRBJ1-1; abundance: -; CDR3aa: CASRDSLLLGTEAFF; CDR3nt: TGTGCCAGCAGGGACAGCCTACTCTTAGGGACTGAAGCTTTCTTT
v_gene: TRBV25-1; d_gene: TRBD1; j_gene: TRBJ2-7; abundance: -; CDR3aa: CASNSDRDSYEQYF; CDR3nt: TGTGCCAGCAATTCGGACAGGGACTCCTACGAGCAGTACTTC
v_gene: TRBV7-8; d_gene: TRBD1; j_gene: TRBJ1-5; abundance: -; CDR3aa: CASSWDRGGNQPQHF; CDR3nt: TGTGCCAGCAGCTGGGACAGGGGAGGCAATCAGCCCCAGCATTTT
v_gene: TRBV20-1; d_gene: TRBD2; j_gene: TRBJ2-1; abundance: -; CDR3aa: CSARGRGGLFNEQFF; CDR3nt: TGCAGTGCTAGAGGGCGGGGGGGATTATTCAATGAGCAGTTCTTC
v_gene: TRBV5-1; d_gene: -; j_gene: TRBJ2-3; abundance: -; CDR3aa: CASSWGGLAGTDTQYF; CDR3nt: TGCGCCAGCAGCTGGGGGGGGCTAGCGGGCACAGATACGCAGTATTTT
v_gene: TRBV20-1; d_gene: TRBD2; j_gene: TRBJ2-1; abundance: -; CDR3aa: CSATIPGLAEQFF; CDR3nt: TGCAGTGCTACTATTCCGGGACTAGCGGAGCAGTTCTTC
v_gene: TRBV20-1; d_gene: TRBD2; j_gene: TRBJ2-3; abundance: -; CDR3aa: CSARAVRGGTDTQYF; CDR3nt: TGCAGTGCTAGAGCAGTACGGGGGGGCACAGATACGCAGTATTTT
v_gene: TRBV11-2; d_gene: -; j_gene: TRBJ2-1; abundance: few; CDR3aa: CASRLVWVGSSYNEQFF; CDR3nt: TGTGCCAGCAGGTTAGTGTGGGTCGGCAGCTCCTACAATGAGCAGTTCTTC
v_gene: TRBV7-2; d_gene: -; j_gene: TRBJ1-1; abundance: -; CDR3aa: CASSLARGGATEAFF; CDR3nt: TGTGCCAGCAGCTTAGCGCGTGGGGGTGCCACTGAAGCTTTCTTT
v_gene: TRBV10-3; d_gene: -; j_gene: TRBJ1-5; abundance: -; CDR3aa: CAISESGGWNQPQHF; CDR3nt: TGTGCCATCAGTGAGTCGGGCGGGTGGAATCAGCCCCAGCATTTT
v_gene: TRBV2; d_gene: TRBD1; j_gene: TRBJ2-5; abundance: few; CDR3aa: CASSLDRVFQETQYF; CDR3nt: TGTGCCAGCAGTCTTGACAGGGTATTTCAGGAGACCCAGTACTTC
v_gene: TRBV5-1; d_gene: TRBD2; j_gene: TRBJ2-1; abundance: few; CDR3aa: CASSLDGTSGHNEQFF; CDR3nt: TGCGCCAGCAGCTTGGATGGGACTAGCGGCCACAATGAGCAGTTCTTC
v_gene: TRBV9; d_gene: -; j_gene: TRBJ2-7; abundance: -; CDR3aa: CASSVATAGEQYF; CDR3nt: TGTGCCAGCAGCGTAGCTACGGCCGGGGAGCAGTACTTC
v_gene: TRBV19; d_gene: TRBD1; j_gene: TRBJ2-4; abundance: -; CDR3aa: CASSVGTAAKNIQYF; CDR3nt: TGTGCCAGTAGTGTGGGGACAGCAGCCAAAAACATTCAGTACTTC
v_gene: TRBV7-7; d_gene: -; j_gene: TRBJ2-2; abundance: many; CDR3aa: CASSSRLGQSGELFF; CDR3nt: TGTGCTAGCAGCTCTCGCTTGGGGCAGTCCGGGGAGCTGTTTTTT
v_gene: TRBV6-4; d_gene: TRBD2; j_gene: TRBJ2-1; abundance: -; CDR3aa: CASSDSAGGPYNEQFF; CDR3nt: TGTGCCAGCAGTGACTCTGCGGGGGGGCCCTACAATGAGCAGTTCTTC
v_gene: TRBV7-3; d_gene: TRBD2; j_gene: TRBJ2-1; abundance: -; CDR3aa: CASSLSTGTSGGGQFF; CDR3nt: TGTGCCAGCAGCTTGTCAACCGGGACTAGCGGGGGTGGGCAGTTCTTC
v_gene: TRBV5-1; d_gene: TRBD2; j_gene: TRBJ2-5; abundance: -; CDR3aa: CASSFTSGSSETQYF; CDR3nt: TGCGCCAGCAGCTTTACTAGCGGGAGTAGCGAGACCCAGTACTTC
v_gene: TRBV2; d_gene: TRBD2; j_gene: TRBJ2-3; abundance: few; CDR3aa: CASSGTSRGTQYF; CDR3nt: TGTGCCAGCAGCGGGACTAGTAGGGGTACGCAGTATTTT
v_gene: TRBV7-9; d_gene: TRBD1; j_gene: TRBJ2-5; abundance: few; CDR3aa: CASSWTGLEETQYF; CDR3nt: TGTGCCAGCAGCTGGACAGGCCTTGAGGAGACCCAGTACTTC
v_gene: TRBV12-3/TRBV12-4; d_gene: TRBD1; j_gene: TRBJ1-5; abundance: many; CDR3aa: CASSLGQGTGQPQHF; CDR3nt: TGTGCCAGCAGCCTTGGACAGGGTACAGGTCAGCCCCAGCATTTT
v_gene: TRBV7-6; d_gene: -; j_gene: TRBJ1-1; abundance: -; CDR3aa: CASSSPGGHTPGTEAFF; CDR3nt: TGTGCCAGCAGCTCGCCGGGCGGACACACCCCGGGCACTGAAGCTTTCTTT
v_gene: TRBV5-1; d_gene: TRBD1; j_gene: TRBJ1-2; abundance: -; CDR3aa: CASSSETGGYSYTF; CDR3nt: TGCGCCAGCAGCTCGGAGACAGGGGGCTACAGCTACACCTTC
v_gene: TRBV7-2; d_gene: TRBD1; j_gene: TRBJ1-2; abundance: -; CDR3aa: CASSFRQGNGYTF; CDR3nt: TGTGCCAGCAGCTTTAGACAGGGGAATGGCTACACCTTC
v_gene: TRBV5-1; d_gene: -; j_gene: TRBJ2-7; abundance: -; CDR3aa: CASSSAGPGIEQYF; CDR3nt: TGCGCCAGCAGCTCAGCCGGGCCCGGGATCGAGCAGTACTTC
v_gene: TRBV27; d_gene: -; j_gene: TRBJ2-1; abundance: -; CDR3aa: CASGDLVSSYNEQFF; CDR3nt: TGTGCCAGCGGAGACTTAGTGAGCTCCTACAATGAGCAGTTCTTC
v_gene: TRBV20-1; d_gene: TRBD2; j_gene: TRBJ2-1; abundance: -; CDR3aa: CSARDLAGKYNEQFF; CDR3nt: TGCAGTGCTAGAGATTTAGCGGGGAAATACAATGAGCAGTTCTTC
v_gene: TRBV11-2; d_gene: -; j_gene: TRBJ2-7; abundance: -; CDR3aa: CASSVTSEQYF; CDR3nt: TGTGCCAGCAGCGTAACAAGCGAGCAGTACTTC
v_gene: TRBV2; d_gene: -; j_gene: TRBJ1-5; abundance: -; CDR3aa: CASSESGLINQPQHF; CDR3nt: TGTGCCAGCAGTGAGTCCGGACTTATCAATCAGCCCCAGCATTTT
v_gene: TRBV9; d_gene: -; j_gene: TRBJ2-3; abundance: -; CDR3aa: CASSVEGRTDTQYF; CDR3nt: TGTGCCAGCAGCGTAGAAGGTCGCACAGATACGCAGTATTTT
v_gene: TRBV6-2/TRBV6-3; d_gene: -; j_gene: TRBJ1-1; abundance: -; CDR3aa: CASSPWSRVNTEAFF; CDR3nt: TGTGCCAGCAGCCCATGGTCGAGGGTGAACACTGAAGCTTTCTTT
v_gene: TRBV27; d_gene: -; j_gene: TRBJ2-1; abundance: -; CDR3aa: CASSATGGGFYNEQFF; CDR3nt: TGTGCCAGCAGTGCAACAGGGGGGGGGTTCTACAATGAGCAGTTCTTC
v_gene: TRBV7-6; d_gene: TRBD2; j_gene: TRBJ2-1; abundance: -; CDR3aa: CASSYQSGRNNEQFF; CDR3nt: TGTGCCAGCAGCTACCAGAGCGGGAGGAACAATGAGCAGTTCTTC
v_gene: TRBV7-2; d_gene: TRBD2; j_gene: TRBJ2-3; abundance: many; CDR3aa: CASSLLTSGTDTQYF; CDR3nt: TGTGCCAGCAGCTTACTGACTAGCGGGACAGATACGCAGTATTTT
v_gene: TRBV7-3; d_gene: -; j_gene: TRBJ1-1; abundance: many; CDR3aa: CASSPGEALNTEAFF; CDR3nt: TGTGCCAGCAGCCCCGGCGAGGCCTTGAACACTGAAGCTTTCTTT
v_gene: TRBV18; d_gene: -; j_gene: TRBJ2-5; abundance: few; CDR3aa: CASSPQEETQYF; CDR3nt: TGTGCCAGCTCACCACAGGAGGAGACCCAGTACTTC
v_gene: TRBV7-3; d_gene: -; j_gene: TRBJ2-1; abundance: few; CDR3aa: CASSSDSSSYNEQFF; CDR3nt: TGTGCCAGCAGCTCGGACTCAAGCTCCTACAATGAGCAGTTCTTC
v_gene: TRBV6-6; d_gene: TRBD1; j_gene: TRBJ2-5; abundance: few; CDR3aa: CATSTGVETQYF; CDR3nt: TGTGCCACCTCGACAGGGGTGGAGACCCAGTACTTC
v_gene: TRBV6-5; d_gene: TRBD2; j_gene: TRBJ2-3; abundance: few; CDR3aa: CASSYPAGGTKLDTQYF; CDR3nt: TGTGCCAGCAGTTATCCAGCGGGGGGCACAAAATTGGATACGCAGTATTTT
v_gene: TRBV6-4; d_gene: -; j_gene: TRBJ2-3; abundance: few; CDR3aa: CASSDGSGDTQYF; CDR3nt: TGTGCCAGCAGTGACGGCTCAGGGGATACGCAGTATTTT
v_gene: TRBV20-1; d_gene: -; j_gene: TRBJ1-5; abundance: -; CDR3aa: CSARTEGNQPQHF; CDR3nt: TGCAGTGCCAGGACAGAGGGCAATCAGCCCCAGCATTTT
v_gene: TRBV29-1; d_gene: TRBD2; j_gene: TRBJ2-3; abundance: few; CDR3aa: CSASGGVPDTQYF; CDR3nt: TGCAGCGCCAGCGGGGGGGTCCCAGATACGCAGTATTTT
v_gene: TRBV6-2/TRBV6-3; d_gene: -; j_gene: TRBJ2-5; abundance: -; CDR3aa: CASSHNQRTQYF; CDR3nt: TGTGCCAGCAGCCACAATCAGCGAACCCAGTACTTC
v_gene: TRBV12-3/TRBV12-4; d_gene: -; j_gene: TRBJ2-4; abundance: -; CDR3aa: CASSFLGIQYF; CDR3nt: TGTGCCAGCAGTTTTCTAGGCATTCAGTACTTC
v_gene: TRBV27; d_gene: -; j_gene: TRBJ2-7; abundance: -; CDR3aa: CASPGEQYF; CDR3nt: TGTGCCAGCCCGGGGGAGCAGTACTTC
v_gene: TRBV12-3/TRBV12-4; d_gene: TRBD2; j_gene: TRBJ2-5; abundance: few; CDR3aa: CASRPILAGLRETQYF; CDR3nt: TGTGCCAGCAGACCAATACTAGCGGGGCTTAGGGAGACCCAGTACTTC
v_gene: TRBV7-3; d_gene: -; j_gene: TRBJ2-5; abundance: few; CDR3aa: CASSSDREEREKMETQYF; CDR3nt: TGTGCCAGCAGCTCCGACAGGGAGGAGCGGGAGAAGATGGAGACCCAGTACTTC
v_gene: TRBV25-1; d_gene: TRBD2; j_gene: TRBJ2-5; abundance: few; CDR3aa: CASSTWGGKETQYF; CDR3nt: TGTGCCAGCAGTACCTGGGGGGGTAAGGAGACCCAGTACTTC
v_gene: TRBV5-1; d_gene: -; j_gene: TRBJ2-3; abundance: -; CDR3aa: CASSWGGTTGTDTQYF; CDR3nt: TGCGCCAGCAGCTGGGGAGGAACCACGGGCACAGATACGCAGTATTTT